This T cell receptor (beta chain) emerged from a study of blood T cells in healthy people across ages. The CDR3 runs 13 residues. Germline CDR1 and CDR2: MDHEN and SYDVKM. With a J-beta primer mix and a sample-barcoded 5' primer, a second PCR ran roughly 6 to 11 cycles. TCRdb re-called the 5' RACE reads through MiXCR, storing one row per CDR3 protein. The sample comprises around 1.7 million distinct CDR3 sequences, roughly 27% of which are singletons, and 7.7% rests with the top ten. The table lists this clonotype with a few counts. An end of the junction does not agree with germline; a read error may underlie this.

The gene calls are TRBV28 and TRBJ2-5; D is possibly TRBD2 (5 bases). The sequencing input was blood. This TCR was sampled from a woman in her twenties or thirties in good health. The CDR3 nucleotides read TGTGCCAGCATTTTAGCGAAGTTGGAGACCCAGTACTTC. Its protein is CASILAKLETQYF.